This is a list of T cell receptor beta chains from one sample in a study of T cell responses to AZD1222 COVID-19 vaccine. The assay was immunoSEQ multiplex PCR, and TCRdb's table has in-frame clones only and misses some. The sample shows roughly 150,000 clones, 91% of them seen only once. Sequences were derived from peripheral blood, sampled on day 0 of AZD1222 vaccination. These receptors were collected from an adult in good health. Each CDR3 is given with its conserved first and last residue. Each record gives: V gene, J gene, clone size, D gene, CDR3 DNA, CDR3 protein. D genes are given only for firm matches. Clone size appears in some rows only: once, few, many, or a class for an expanded clone.

V: TRBV4-1; J: TRBJ1-2; size: NA; D: TRBD1; DNA: TGCGCCAGCAGCCAAGATTGGGCAGGGGGGAACTATGGCTACACCTTC; CDR3: CASSQDWAGGNYGYTF
V: TRBV9; J: TRBJ1-1; size: NA; D: NA; DNA: TGTGCCAGCAGCTTCGGGGGGCGGGCTGAAGCTTTCTTT; CDR3: CASSFGGRAEAFF
V: TRBV2; J: TRBJ2-1; size: NA; D: TRBD2; DNA: TGTGCCAGCAGCACTAGCGGGAGCCCCTCCTACAATGAGCAGTTCTTC; CDR3: CASSTSGSPSYNEQFF
V: TRBV6-5; J: TRBJ2-1; size: NA; D: NA; DNA: TGTGCCAGCAGCCGGGAATATGAGCAGTTCTTC; CDR3: CASSREYEQFF
V: TRBV27; J: TRBJ1-6; size: NA; D: TRBD1; DNA: TGTGCCAGCAGGACTCCTATGCGGGACAGGAATTCACCCCTCCACTTT; CDR3: CASRTPMRDRNSPLHF
V: TRBV6-6; J: TRBJ2-1; size: NA; D: TRBD2; DNA: TGTGCCAGCAGTGATCTAGCGGGAGTCGCGAATGAGCAGTTCTTC; CDR3: CASSDLAGVANEQFF
V: TRBV7-3; J: TRBJ2-2; size: NA; D: NA; DNA: TGTGCCAGCAGCTTAACCCGGCAGGGTCGGACCGGGGAGCTGTTTTTT; CDR3: CASSLTRQGRTGELFF
V: TRBV6-5; J: TRBJ2-1; size: once; D: NA; DNA: TGTGCCAGCATCAACGCAGACTCGGATGAGCAGTTCTTC; CDR3: CASINADSDEQFF
V: TRBV3-1/TRBV3-2; J: TRBJ1-4; size: NA; D: NA; DNA: TGTGCCAGCAGCCGTCTCACAACTAATGAAAAACTGTTTTTT; CDR3: CASSRLTTNEKLFF
V: TRBV5-1; J: TRBJ1-1; size: NA; D: NA; DNA: TGCGCCAGCAGCTTGCTCGGGTATCAGAACACTGAAGCTTTCTTT; CDR3: CASSLLGYQNTEAFF
V: TRBV27; J: TRBJ2-2; size: NA; D: NA; DNA: TGTGCCAGCAGTAAAGGGTACAGGTACACCGGGGAGCTGTTTTTT; CDR3: CASSKGYRYTGELFF
V: TRBV4-3; J: TRBJ2-7; size: NA; D: NA; DNA: TGCGCCAGCAGCCAAGTGGAGTCCTACGAGCAGTACTTC; CDR3: CASSQVESYEQYF
V: TRBV10-2; J: TRBJ2-7; size: NA; D: NA; DNA: TGCGCCAGCAGGGGGGGCAACTCCTACGAGCAGTACTTC; CDR3: CASRGGNSYEQYF
V: TRBV4-2; J: TRBJ2-4; size: NA; D: NA; DNA: TGTGCCAGCAGCCAAGTCGCAAACATTCAGTACTTC; CDR3: CASSQVANIQYF
V: TRBV24-1; J: TRBJ2-4; size: NA; D: TRBD2; DNA: TGTGCCACCACGGGGGTAGCGGGACCCCTTCTAGCCAAAAACATTCAGTACTTC; CDR3: CATTGVAGPLLAKNIQYF
V: TRBV7-3; J: TRBJ2-2; size: NA; D: NA; DNA: TGTGCCAGCAGCCCGGAGGGAACCGGGGAGCTGTTTTTT; CDR3: CASSPEGTGELFF
V: TRBV7-8; J: TRBJ1-1; size: NA; D: NA; DNA: TGTGCCAGCAGCTTCTTAGCGGGGGCTAAGGGTGAAGCTTTCTTT; CDR3: CASSFLAGAKGEAFF
V: TRBV11-3; J: TRBJ1-5; size: NA; D: TRBD1; DNA: TGTGCCAGCAGCCCCCGGGACAGCTATAGCAATCAGCCCCAGCATTTT; CDR3: CASSPRDSYSNQPQHF
V: TRBV9; J: TRBJ2-5; size: NA; D: NA; DNA: TGTGCCAGCAGCCCTACAATAGAGGCCGAGACCCAGTACTTC; CDR3: CASSPTIEAETQYF
V: TRBV11-3; J: TRBJ2-7; size: NA; D: NA; DNA: TGTGCCAGCAGCGTAACGGGCCGCTCCTACGAGCAGTACTTC; CDR3: CASSVTGRSYEQYF
V: TRBV19; J: TRBJ2-7; size: NA; D: NA; DNA: TGTGCCAGTAGTAGGCGTCCGGGCGAGCAGTACTTC; CDR3: CASSRRPGEQYF
V: TRBV12-5; J: TRBJ2-1; size: NA; D: NA; DNA: TGTGCTAGTGGTTTGGCTACAGGTTACAATGAGCAGTTCTTC; CDR3: CASGLATGYNEQFF
V: TRBV19; J: TRBJ1-1; size: NA; D: NA; DNA: TGTGCCAGTAGTATAGTAGACATCTTGAACACTGAAGCTTTCTTT; CDR3: CASSIVDILNTEAFF
V: TRBV10-2; J: TRBJ1-1; size: NA; D: NA; DNA: TGCGCCAGCAAGGGGTTAAGTAGGCGAGAATCTGAAGCTTTCTTT; CDR3: CASKGLSRRESEAFF
V: TRBV11-2; J: TRBJ2-5; size: NA; D: NA; DNA: TGTGCCAGCAGCTTAGTACAGGGAGGCGAGACCCAGTACTTC; CDR3: CASSLVQGGETQYF
V: TRBV24-1; J: TRBJ1-1; size: NA; D: TRBD1; DNA: TGTGCCACCAGTGATTGGGTGACAGGGAAGGCTTTCTTT; CDR3: CATSDWVTGKAFF
V: TRBV6-5; J: TRBJ2-5; size: NA; D: TRBD2; DNA: TGTGCCAGCCGGACTAGCGGGAGAAAGGAAGAGACCCAGTACTTC; CDR3: CASRTSGRKEETQYF
V: TRBV4-3; J: TRBJ2-2; size: once; D: NA; DNA: TGCGCCAGCAGCGATAGGACAGAGAACACCGGGGAGCTGTTTTTT; CDR3: CASSDRTENTGELFF
V: TRBV6-1; J: TRBJ1-1; size: NA; D: NA; DNA: TGTGCCAGCAGTGAAGCCCCAGTCGGGAACACTGAAGCTTTCTTT; CDR3: CASSEAPVGNTEAFF
V: TRBV7-3; J: TRBJ2-1; size: NA; D: TRBD2; DNA: TGTGCCAGCAGCCCCCGTAGCGGGAGAGTGTACAATGAGCAGTTCTTC; CDR3: CASSPRSGRVYNEQFF
V: TRBV11-2; J: TRBJ2-5; size: NA; D: NA; DNA: TGTGCCAGCAGCTTAGGCATTAGCTTTGAAGAGACCCAGTACTTC; CDR3: CASSLGISFEETQYF
V: TRBV19; J: TRBJ1-2; size: NA; D: NA; DNA: TGTGCCAGTGCTTCTGGGCAGGGCAACGATGGCTACACCTTC; CDR3: CASASGQGNDGYTF
V: TRBV7-2; J: TRBJ2-1; size: NA; D: TRBD2; DNA: TGTGCCAGCAGCTTAGCGGCGGGAGGGCCCCACAATGAGCAGTTCTTC; CDR3: CASSLAAGGPHNEQFF
V: TRBV27; J: TRBJ1-2; size: NA; D: NA; DNA: TGTGCCAGCAGTACCTCTAGGGTGAACTATGGCTACACCTTC; CDR3: CASSTSRVNYGYTF